The rows below give T cell receptor beta chains drawn from one sample of a study of shared clonotypes between healthy human individuals. The data were produced by immunoSEQ multiplex PCR, yet TCRdb's version contains in-frame clones alone and is incomplete. Here the sample spans millions of clones, roughly 92% being singletons. What was sequenced was naive CD4+ T cells sorted from blood. All receptors come from a man between 18 and 35 years old in good health. Each CDR3 is given with its conserved first and last residue. The order of the fields is J gene, V gene, D gene, clone size, CDR3 DNA, CDR3 protein. The D gene is left open where the match is weak. Clone sizes are given selectively: once, few, many, or a class where the clone is expanded.

j_call: TRBJ1-2
v_call: TRBV6-1
d_call: TRBD1
clone_size: NA
cdr3_nt: TGTGCCAGCAGTGAAGGGGGGACAGGCCTCTGGGGCTACACCTTC
cdr3_aa: CASSEGGTGLWGYTF

j_call: TRBJ2-7
v_call: TRBV10-3
d_call: NA
clone_size: NA
cdr3_nt: TGTGCCATCAGTGTGGGCCTAGGACTTTACGAGCAGTACTTC
cdr3_aa: CAISVGLGLYEQYF

j_call: TRBJ2-7
v_call: TRBV6-4
d_call: NA
clone_size: NA
cdr3_nt: TGTGCCAGCAGTGACCCCAGGGGCATAAGGGGGGAGCAGTACTTC
cdr3_aa: CASSDPRGIRGEQYF

j_call: TRBJ1-1
v_call: TRBV7-2
d_call: TRBD1
clone_size: NA
cdr3_nt: TGTGCCAGCAGCCTCGGGACAGGGGGAGGAAACACTGAAGCTTTCTTT
cdr3_aa: CASSLGTGGGNTEAFF

j_call: TRBJ1-1
v_call: TRBV4-1
d_call: TRBD1
clone_size: few
cdr3_nt: TGCGCCAGCAGCCAAGGACAGGGGATGAACACTGAAGCTTTCTTT
cdr3_aa: CASSQGQGMNTEAFF

j_call: TRBJ1-6
v_call: TRBV6-5
d_call: NA
clone_size: NA
cdr3_nt: TGTGCCAGTTCGGAAACCCCGGCGGCCAGACCCCTCCACTTT
cdr3_aa: CASSETPAARPLHF

j_call: TRBJ1-2
v_call: TRBV21-1
d_call: NA
clone_size: NA
cdr3_nt: TGTGCCAGCAGCAAAGGGACCCTCTATGGCTACACCTTC
cdr3_aa: CASSKGTLYGYTF

j_call: TRBJ1-2
v_call: TRBV9
d_call: TRBD1
clone_size: NA
cdr3_nt: TGTGCCAGCAGCGCACAGGGGGCCCTTAACTATGGCTACACCTTC
cdr3_aa: CASSAQGALNYGYTF

j_call: TRBJ2-5
v_call: TRBV9
d_call: TRBD1
clone_size: NA
cdr3_nt: TGTGCCAGCAGCCAGAGGGGGGACAGGAAGGTAGGAGAGACCCAGTACTTC
cdr3_aa: CASSQRGDRKVGETQYF

j_call: TRBJ1-2
v_call: TRBV7-9
d_call: NA
clone_size: NA
cdr3_nt: TGTGCCAGCAGCTTAGCCTCGGCGGTGAATGGCTACACCTTC
cdr3_aa: CASSLASAVNGYTF

j_call: TRBJ2-5
v_call: TRBV6-5
d_call: TRBD2
clone_size: once
cdr3_nt: TGTGCCAGCAGTTATTCGGGGGGGCGAGAGACCCAGTACTTC
cdr3_aa: CASSYSGGRETQYF

j_call: TRBJ1-2
v_call: TRBV10-3
d_call: TRBD1
clone_size: NA
cdr3_nt: TGTGCCATCAGTGAGTCCCGACAGGGGGCTGGCTACACCTTC
cdr3_aa: CAISESRQGAGYTF

j_call: TRBJ1-6
v_call: TRBV7-2
d_call: NA
clone_size: NA
cdr3_nt: TGTGCCAGCAGCTTTGGGTTGGCAAATTCACCCCTCCACTTT
cdr3_aa: CASSFGLANSPLHF

j_call: TRBJ2-5
v_call: TRBV11-2
d_call: NA
clone_size: NA
cdr3_nt: TGTGCCAGCAGCCCTTCGTTGCGGGCACGAGAAGAGACCCAGTACTTC
cdr3_aa: CASSPSLRAREETQYF

j_call: TRBJ2-3
v_call: TRBV7-9
d_call: TRBD2
clone_size: NA
cdr3_nt: TGTGCCAGCAGCTTACGCGGGGGGTTGGATACGCAGTATTTT
cdr3_aa: CASSLRGGLDTQYF

j_call: TRBJ2-7
v_call: TRBV7-6
d_call: TRBD2
clone_size: NA
cdr3_nt: TGTGCCAGCAGCTTTTCCCCGTTGGCGGGAGAGGGCGAGCAGTACTTC
cdr3_aa: CASSFSPLAGEGEQYF

j_call: TRBJ2-1
v_call: TRBV6-6
d_call: NA
clone_size: once
cdr3_nt: TGTGCCAGCAGTTATCCGGGAGAGGGGAATGAGCAGTTCTTC
cdr3_aa: CASSYPGEGNEQFF

j_call: TRBJ2-1
v_call: TRBV2
d_call: NA
clone_size: NA
cdr3_nt: TGTGCCAGCAGTGAAAGGTCGCGGGTGAGCTCCTACAATGAGCAGTTCTTC
cdr3_aa: CASSERSRVSSYNEQFF

j_call: TRBJ2-1
v_call: TRBV11-2
d_call: NA
clone_size: once
cdr3_nt: TGTGCCAGCAGCTTAGTGACGGGGAGCTCCTACAATGAGCAGTTCTTC
cdr3_aa: CASSLVTGSSYNEQFF

j_call: TRBJ2-5
v_call: TRBV10-3
d_call: TRBD1
clone_size: NA
cdr3_nt: TGTGCCAGCAGTGAAGGCACAGGGGTGGTGCTTTTGACCCAGTACTTC
cdr3_aa: CASSEGTGVVLLTQYF

j_call: TRBJ2-2
v_call: TRBV18
d_call: TRBD1
clone_size: NA
cdr3_nt: TGTGCCAGCTCACCACAGGGGGCTGCGAACACCGGGGAGCTGTTTTTT
cdr3_aa: CASSPQGAANTGELFF

j_call: TRBJ2-2
v_call: TRBV25-1
d_call: TRBD2
clone_size: NA
cdr3_nt: TGTGCCAGCAGTGAATCGGCTAGCGGGAGTTCGGGGGAGCTGTTTTTT
cdr3_aa: CASSESASGSSGELFF